This T cell receptor beta chain was recovered during a study of beta chain features in type 1 diabetes. Overall study findings and caveats: Comparison showed that naive, central memory and Treg TCRB repertoires appeared more similar among patients than among healthy donors.

Per germline, CDR1 SGHTA and CDR2 FQGNSA. J lost 5 bases, V lost 5 bases, and 6 bases had no gene match. CDR3 length: 15 residues. Every bit of the isolated RNA underwent reverse transcription, so sequencing read expressed TCRB transcripts. The table came from immunoSEQ multiplex PCR; TCRdb's copy has only in-frame clones and leaves some out. The table has about 260,000 clones, approximately 70% seen once. Notes on this clone: Its antigen is still unknown.

The rearrangement uses TRBV7-2 and TRBJ2-5; 12 bases line up with TRBD2. The sequence was collected from a young man in good health. The specimen sequenced was naive CD4+ T cells from blood. This CDR3 is CASSLLAGGRETQYF. CDR3 nucleotides: TGTGCCAGCAGCCTTCTAGCGGGGGGGCGTGAGACCCAGTACTTC.